The clone carrying this T cell receptor (beta chain) turned up a few times. The data derive from a study of T-cell memory formation after mild COVID-19. Study-level information: TCR clusters were largely donor specific.

Each CDR3 protein is one row after TCRdb ran MiXCR on the 5' RACE reads. Of tens of thousands of distinct CDR3 sequences listed, about 14% are singletons. This TCR came from a young man who had mild COVID-19 (a few samples of this study predate the infection). Cell type and time point are not known. Specimen: PBMCs or a T cell subset sorted from them (not recorded which).

CDR3 region: CSVGGIPDLYGYTF. CDR3 DNA sequence: TGCAGCGTTGGTGGGATTCCAGACCTCTATGGCTACACCTTC. The gene calls are TRBV29-1 and TRBJ1-2, with D unclear. Germline V gene data show CDR1 as SQVTM and CDR2 as ANQGSEA. Deletions cut 4 bases from V and 4 bases from J, with 16 bases between. The CDR3 has 14 residues.